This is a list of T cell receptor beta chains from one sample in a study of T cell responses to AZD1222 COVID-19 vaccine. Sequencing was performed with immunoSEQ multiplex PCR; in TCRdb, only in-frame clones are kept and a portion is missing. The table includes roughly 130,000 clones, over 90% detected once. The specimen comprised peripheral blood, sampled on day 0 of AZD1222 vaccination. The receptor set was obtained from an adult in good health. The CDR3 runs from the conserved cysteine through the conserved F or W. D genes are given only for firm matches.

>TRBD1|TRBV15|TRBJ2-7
CATSATGQGWDEQYF
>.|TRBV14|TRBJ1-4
CASSPTAIKRGTLREKLFF
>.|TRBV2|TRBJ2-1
CASGVWGRDEQFF
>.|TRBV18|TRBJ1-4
CASSPFRGEKLFF
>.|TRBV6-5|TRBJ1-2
CASSYSGAHGYTF
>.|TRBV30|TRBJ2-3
CAWSVGPYTDTQYF
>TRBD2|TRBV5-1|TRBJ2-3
CASSERLADTDTQYF
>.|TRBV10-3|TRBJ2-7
CAISGGLGQIYEQYF
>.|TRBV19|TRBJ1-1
CASSIKARNTEAFF
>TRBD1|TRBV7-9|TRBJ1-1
CASSLYGQGDEAFF
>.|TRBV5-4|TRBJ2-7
CASSSGEYEQYF
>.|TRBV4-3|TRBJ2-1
CASSQGYGAYNEQFF
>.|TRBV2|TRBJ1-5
CASRRDTVRDQPQHF
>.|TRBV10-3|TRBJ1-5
CAISKGMDQPQHF
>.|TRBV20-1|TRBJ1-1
CSASLPGARTEAFF
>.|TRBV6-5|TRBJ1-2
CASEYRGLNYGYTF
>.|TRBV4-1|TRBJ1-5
CASSQREGVSNQPQHF
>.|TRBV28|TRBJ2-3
CASSLFAQNTDTQYF
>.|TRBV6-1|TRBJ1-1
CASSEARTLWSTEAFF
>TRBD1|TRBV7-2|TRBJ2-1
CASSSGQGNYNEQFF
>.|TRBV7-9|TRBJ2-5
CASSPKGPETQYF
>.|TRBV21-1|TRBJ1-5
CASSKPLPNQPQHF
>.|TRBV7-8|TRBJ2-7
CASSLRGKSYEQYF
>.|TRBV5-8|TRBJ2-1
CASSLVREQFF
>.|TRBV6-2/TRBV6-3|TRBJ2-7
CASSYSYSLRGSYEQYF
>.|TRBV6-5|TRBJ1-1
CASRDAGAGYTEAFF
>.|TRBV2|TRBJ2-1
CASSEAGGVNEQFF
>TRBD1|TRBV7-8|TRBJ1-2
CASSLIQGAGGYTF
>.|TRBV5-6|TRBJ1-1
CASSLGVLNTEAFF
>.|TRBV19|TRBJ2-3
CASSRISTDTQYF
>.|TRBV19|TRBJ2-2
CASRGVAGELFF
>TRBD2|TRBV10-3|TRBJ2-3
CAISAQVGTSGSGSSTDTQYF
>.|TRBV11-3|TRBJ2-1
CASSQTTSSYNEQFF
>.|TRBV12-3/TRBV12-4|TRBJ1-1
CASSLRPFEAFF
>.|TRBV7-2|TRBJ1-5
CASSLYTGNQPQHF
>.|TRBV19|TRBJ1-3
CASRTGSSGNTIYF
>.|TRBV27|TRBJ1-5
CASSPMVRGDSNQPQHF
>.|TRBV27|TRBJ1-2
CASSYLAGGTYGYTF
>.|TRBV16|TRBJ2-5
CASSQSYTGRQETQYF
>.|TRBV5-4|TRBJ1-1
CASSLFSSESKAFF